This T cell receptor beta chain appears in the sequencing data of a study of T cells in Graves' hyperthyroidism and ophthalmopathy (dated by TCRdb to about 2019). For context, the study as a whole: Peripheral blood was sampled at the time of initial diagnosis, prior to any treatment. According to the paper, TCR Vbeta CDR3 sequencing was carried out on about 140 peripheral blood samples, which came from more than 40 ophthalmopathy, around 74 hyperthyroidism and approximately 17 progressor patients. After blood sampling, hyperthyroidism patients were treated with methimazole at a starting dose of 30 mg daily, and ophthalmopathy patients were treated with high-dose intravenous methylprednisolone. The roughly 100 discovery patients were randomly split 7:3 into training and test sets. TCR V-J signatures able to tell the groups apart were searched for in a discovery cohort of approximately 95 patients, of whom about 40 had Graves' ophthalmopathy and 55 to 60 had stable Graves' hyperthyroidism. Thyroid tissue and blood T-cell repertoires from about six Graves' hyperthyroidism patients were also compared in the study. Whether ophthalmopathy could be predicted prospectively was tested in an independent validation cohort made up of some 20 hyperthyroidism patients plus 17 patients who later progressed to ophthalmopathy. The paper's findings and limits, for the study overall: Ophthalmopathy was separated from stable hyperthyroidism by a 13 V-J signature model, with around 88% sensitivity and roughly 81% specificity obtained in cross-validation and 80%/75% obtained in testing. Most expanded thyroid clonotypes (frequency above 0.001) were also found in blood, which suggests that blood repertoires may mirror thyroid immune responses. In validation, the model predicted progression to ophthalmopathy with 65% to 71% sensitivity and approximately 74% specificity, a median of around six months before onset. Sample size was not statistically predetermined, and blinding of investigators to group allocation was not performed.

The germline V gene specifies SQVTM as CDR1 and ANQGSEA as CDR2. Deletion took 0 bases off V and 0 bases off J, with a span of 12 bases between the germline ends. Inclusive of the bounding cysteine and phenylalanine, the CDR3 is 15 residues long. Just CDR3 DNA is preserved here, 45 bases in frame from base 1. Amplification of TCR beta CDR3 regions was carried out from RNA transcripts. For the first round of RT-PCR on the TCR CDR3, the HTBI primer set was used together with the Qiagen OneStep RT-PCR kit. A second multiplex PCR round built the libraries, followed by size selection and purification. Sequencing of the libraries was done on an Illumina HiSeq2000 using paired-end 100 bp reads. Regarding the original processing steps: SOAPnuke was used to process the raw data, throwing out any read that contained adapters or uncalled bases, had a mean Phred below 15, or lacked an exact constant-primer or identifier match. COPE v1.2.5 was used to merge high-quality paired reads, and clonotypes were defined as unique nucleotide sequences. MiTCR v1.1 was used to align the clonotypes against IMGT TRBV, TRBD and TRBJ reference segments. The analysis was restricted to V-J combinations with a frequency above 0.0001, which together covered roughly 99% of the repertoires. A TCS score was defined as the ratio between F50 (clonal expansion) and ExV (chaos), using BLOSUM62-based TCRdist between CDR3 peptides within each V-J. Welch's t-statistics and random forest reduced some 510 V-J features to 13, which were used in a naive Bayes classifier (R e1071). TCRdb took the public reads, trimmed them with fastp at Q25, ran MiXCR for clone calling and kept in-frame beta chains. Records with the same CDR3 protein are collapsed into one entry carrying the most frequent genes and DNA. TCRdb's processing, not the authors', yielded these V and J calls. The sample has 400,000 to 500,000 distinct CDR3 sequences on record, around an eighth of them singletons. Together, the top ten hold 15% to 20% of the sample.

This clonotype was observed at least ten times. What antigen it recognizes has not been identified. Base qualities are not provided; no much larger clone lies one nucleotide away. Stable Graves' hyperthyroidism was defined as the absence of progression to ophthalmopathy over 18 months of follow-up. Hyperthyroidism patients were newly diagnosed, with disease duration under 2 months, and aged 18 to 65 years. The study excluded patients with uncontrolled infections, other autoimmune diseases, pregnancy or lactation. Clinical symptoms, serum thyroxine and TRAb, thyroid ultrasound, and orbital computed tomography formed the basis for the diagnoses. Ficoll-Paque density gradient centrifugation was used to isolate PBMCs from around 10 ml of fresh peripheral blood. Trizol reagent was used to extract total RNA, and RNA quality was then checked on an Agilent 2100 Bioanalyzer.

The TCR sequence derives from a woman under 30 with Graves' hyperthyroidism. Material: blood. This sequence uses TRBV29-1 and TRBJ2-7; TRBD2 is a possible D gene, resting on 6 matching bases. The nucleotide sequence reads as follows: TGCAGCGTTGAAGATAATCGGGAGAGCTCCTACGAGCAGTACTTC. It codes for CSVEDNRESSYEQYF.